This entry describes one T cell receptor (beta chain). This sample is drawn from a study of blood T cell repertoires in COVID-19. Study-wide background: Material from acute and convalescent COVID-19 was sourced from the United States, Italy and Spain. T cells, B-cell-depleted T cells, or PBMCs supplied cDNA or gDNA.

Germline V gene data show CDR1 as MNHEY and CDR2 as SVGAGI. This CDR3 contains 15 residues. With V trimmed by 2 bases and J by 7 bases, 4 bases remained unmatched. Profiled with immunoSEQ multiplex PCR; TCRdb holds only in-frame clones, not every one. The sample has around 160,000 clones, almost 90% seen once. The V gene is TRBV6-5, the J gene TRBJ1-6; 8 bases agree with TRBD1. The TCR sequence derives from a human donor in a cohort sampled during active COVID-19. Input material: peripheral blood. Here the CDR3 DNA reads TGTGCCAGCAGTTACGCCTACAGGGGGAATTCACCCCTCCACTTT. It is translated as CASSYAYRGNSPLHF.